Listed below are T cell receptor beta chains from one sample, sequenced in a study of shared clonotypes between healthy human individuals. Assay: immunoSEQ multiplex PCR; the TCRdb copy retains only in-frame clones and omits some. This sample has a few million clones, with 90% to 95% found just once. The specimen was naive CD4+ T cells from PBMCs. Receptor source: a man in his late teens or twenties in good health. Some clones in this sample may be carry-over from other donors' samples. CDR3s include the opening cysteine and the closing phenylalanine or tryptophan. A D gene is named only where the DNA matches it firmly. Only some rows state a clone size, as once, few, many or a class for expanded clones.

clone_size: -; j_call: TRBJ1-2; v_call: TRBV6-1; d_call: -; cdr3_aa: CASSEVIGDYGYTF; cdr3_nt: TGTGCCAGCAGTGAAGTGATAGGGGACTATGGCTACACCTTC
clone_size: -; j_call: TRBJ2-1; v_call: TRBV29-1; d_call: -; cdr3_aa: CSVERGAGYNEQFF; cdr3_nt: TGCAGCGTTGAACGGGGGGCCGGTTACAATGAGCAGTTCTTC
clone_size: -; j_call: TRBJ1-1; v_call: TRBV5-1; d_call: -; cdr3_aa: CASSLAGVGNTEAFF; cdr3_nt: TGCGCCAGCAGCTTGGCGGGGGTTGGGAACACTGAAGCTTTCTTT
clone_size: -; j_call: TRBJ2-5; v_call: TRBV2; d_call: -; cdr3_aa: CASSGRPPPGTQYF; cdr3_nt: TGTGCCAGCAGTGGGCGGCCACCTCCGGGGACCCAGTACTTC
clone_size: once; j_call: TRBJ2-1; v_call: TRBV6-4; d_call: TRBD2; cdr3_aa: CASSDFQRGSYNEQFF; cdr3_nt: TGTGCCAGCAGTGACTTTCAGCGGGGTAGCTACAATGAGCAGTTCTTC
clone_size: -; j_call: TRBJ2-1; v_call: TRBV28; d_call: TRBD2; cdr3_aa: CASSPRWDSGDYNEQFF; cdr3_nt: TGTGCCAGCAGCCCCCGTTGGGATAGCGGGGACTACAATGAGCAGTTCTTC
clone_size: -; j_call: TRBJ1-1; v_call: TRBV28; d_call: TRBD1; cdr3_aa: CASSLTGGSSEAFF; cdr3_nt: TGTGCCAGCAGTTTGACAGGGGGCTCTAGTGAAGCTTTCTTT
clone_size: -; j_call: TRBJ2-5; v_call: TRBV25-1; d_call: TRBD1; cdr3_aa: CASSEGGWTGTPQETQYF; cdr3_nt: TGTGCCAGCAGTGAAGGAGGTTGGACAGGGACCCCTCAAGAGACCCAGTACTTC
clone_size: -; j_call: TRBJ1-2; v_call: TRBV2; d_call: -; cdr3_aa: CASRRVNYGYTF; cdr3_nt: TGTGCCAGCAGACGGGTTAACTATGGCTACACCTTC
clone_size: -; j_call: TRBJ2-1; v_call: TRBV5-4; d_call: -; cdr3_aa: CASSLDRDNEQFF; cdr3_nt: TGTGCCAGCAGCTTGGACAGGGACAATGAGCAGTTCTTC
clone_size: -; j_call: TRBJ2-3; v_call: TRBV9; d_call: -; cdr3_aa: CASSVAGGTSTDTQYF; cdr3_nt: TGTGCCAGCAGCGTAGCTGGAGGGACTAGCACAGATACGCAGTATTTT